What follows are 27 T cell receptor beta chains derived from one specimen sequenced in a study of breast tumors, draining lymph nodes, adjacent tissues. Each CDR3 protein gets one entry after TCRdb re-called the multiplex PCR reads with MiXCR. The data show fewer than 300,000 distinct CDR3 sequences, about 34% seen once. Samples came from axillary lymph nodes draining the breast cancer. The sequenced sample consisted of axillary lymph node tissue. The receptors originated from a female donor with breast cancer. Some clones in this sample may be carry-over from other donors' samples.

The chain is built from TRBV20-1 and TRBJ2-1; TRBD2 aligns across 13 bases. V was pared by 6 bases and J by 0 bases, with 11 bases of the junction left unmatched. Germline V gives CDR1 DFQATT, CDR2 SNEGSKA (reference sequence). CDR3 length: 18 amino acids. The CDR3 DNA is TGCAGTGCACTACGGACTAGCGGGAGTACCAGCTCCTACAATGAGCAGTTCTTC. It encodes CSALRTSGSTSSYNEQFF.

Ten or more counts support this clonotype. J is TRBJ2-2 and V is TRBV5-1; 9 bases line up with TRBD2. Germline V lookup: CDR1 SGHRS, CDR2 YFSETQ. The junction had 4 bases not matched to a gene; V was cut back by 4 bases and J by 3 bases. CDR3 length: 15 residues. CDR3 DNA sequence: TGCGCCAGCAGCGAGGGGACTAGCTACACCGGGGAGCTGTTTTTT. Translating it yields CASSEGTSYTGELFF. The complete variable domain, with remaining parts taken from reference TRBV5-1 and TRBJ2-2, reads KAGVTQTPRYLIKTRGQQVTLSCSPISGHRSVSWYQQTPGQGLQFLFEYFSETQRNKGNFPGRFSGRQFSNSRSEMNVSTLELGDSALYLCASSEGTSYTGELFFGEGSRLTVL.

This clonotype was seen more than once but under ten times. The CDR3 region has the DNA TGTGCCAGCAGCCGACAGGGTCACACCTCTGGGGCCAACGTCCTGACTTTC. Translated, it gives CASSRQGHTSGANVLTF. The rearrangement joins TRBV11-2 to TRBJ2-6; 7 bases are shared with TRBD1. This CDR3 is built from 17 residues. V was clipped by 5 bases and J by 0 bases; unmatched bases: 7. Germline assignment: CDR1 SGHAT and CDR2 FQNNGV.

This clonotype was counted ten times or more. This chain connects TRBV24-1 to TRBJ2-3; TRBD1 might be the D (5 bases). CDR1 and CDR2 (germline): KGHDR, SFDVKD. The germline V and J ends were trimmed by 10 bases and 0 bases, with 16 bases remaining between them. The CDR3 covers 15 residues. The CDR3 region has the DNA TGTGCCACTAGTCACAGGACCTCTAGCACAGATACGCAGTATTTT. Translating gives CATSHRTSSTDTQYF.

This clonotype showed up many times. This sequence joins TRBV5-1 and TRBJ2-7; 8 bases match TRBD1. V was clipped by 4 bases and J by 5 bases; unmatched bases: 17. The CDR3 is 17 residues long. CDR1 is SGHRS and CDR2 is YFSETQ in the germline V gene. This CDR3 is CASSLGGPGQVIHEQYF. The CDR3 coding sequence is TGCGCCAGCAGCCTGGGGGGACCGGGACAGGTGATCCACGAGCAGTACTTC. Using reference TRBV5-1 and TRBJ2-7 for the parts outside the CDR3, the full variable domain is KAGVTQTPRYLIKTRGQQVTLSCSPISGHRSVSWYQQTPGQGLQFLFEYFSETQRNKGNFPGRFSGRQFSNSRSEMNVSTLELGDSALYLCASSLGGPGQVIHEQYFGPGTRLTVT.

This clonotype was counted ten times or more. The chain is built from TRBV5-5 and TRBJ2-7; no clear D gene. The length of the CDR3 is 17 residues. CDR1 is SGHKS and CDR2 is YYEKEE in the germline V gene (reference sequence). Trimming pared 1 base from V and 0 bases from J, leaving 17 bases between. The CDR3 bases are TGTGCCAGCAGCTTGTTTAGGAGTAGTACGGGCTCCTACGAGCAGTACTTC. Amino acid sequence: CASSLFRSSTGSYEQYF.

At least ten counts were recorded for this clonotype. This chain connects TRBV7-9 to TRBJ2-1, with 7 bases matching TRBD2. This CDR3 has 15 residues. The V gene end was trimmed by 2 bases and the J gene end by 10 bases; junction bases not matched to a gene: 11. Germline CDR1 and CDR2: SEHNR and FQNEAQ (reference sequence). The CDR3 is CASSLWRELMWEQFF. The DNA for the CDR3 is TGTGCCAGCAGCTTATGGCGGGAGCTAATGTGGGAGCAGTTCTTC.

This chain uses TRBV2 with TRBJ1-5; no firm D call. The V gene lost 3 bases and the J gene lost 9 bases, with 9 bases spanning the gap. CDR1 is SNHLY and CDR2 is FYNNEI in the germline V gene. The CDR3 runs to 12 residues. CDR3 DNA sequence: TGTGCCAGCAGTGAGGGGAGTGGGCCCCAGCATTTT. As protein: CASSEGSGPQHF.

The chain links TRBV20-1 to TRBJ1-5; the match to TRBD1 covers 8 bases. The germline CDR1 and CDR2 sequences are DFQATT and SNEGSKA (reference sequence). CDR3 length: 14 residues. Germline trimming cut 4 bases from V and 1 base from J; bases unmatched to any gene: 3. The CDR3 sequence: CSATDRDSNQPQHF. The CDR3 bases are TGCAGTGCTACGGACAGGGACAGCAATCAGCCCCAGCATTTT.

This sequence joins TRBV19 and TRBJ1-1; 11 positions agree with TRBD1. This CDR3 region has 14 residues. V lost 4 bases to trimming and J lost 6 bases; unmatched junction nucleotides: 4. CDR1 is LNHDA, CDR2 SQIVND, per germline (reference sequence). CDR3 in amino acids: CASSKGQGEAEAFF. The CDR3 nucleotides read TGTGCCAGTAGTAAGGGACAGGGGGAAGCTGAAGCTTTCTTT.

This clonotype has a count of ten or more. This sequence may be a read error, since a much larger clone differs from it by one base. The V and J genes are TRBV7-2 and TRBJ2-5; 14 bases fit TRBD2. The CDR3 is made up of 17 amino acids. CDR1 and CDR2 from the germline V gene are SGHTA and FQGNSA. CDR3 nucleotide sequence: TGTGCCAGCAGCTTAGTCAGGACTAGCGGGAGGACAGAGCCCCAGTACTTC. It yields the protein CASSLVRTSGRTEPQYF. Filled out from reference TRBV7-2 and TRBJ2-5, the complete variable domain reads GAGVSQSPSNKVTEKGKDVELRCDPISGHTALYWYRQSLGQGLEFLIYFQGNSAPDKSGLPSDRFSAERTGGSVSTLTIQRTQQEDSAVYLCASSLVRTSGRTEPQYFGPGTRLLVL.

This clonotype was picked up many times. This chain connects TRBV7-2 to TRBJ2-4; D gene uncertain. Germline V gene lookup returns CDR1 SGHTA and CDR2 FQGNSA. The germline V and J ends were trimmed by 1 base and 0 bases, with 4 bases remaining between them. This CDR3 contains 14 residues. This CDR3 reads CASSLDRAKNIQYF. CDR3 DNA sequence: TGTGCCAGCAGCTTAGACAGAGCCAAAAACATTCAGTACTTC.

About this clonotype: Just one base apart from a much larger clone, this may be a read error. CDR3 in DNA: TGTGCCAGCAGCCAAGGGGGCCTCGGGCAGCTGTTTTTT. This translates into CASSQGGLGQLFF. This chain uses TRBV3-1 with TRBJ2-2, with D possibly TRBD1 on 5 matching bases. The CDR3 spans 13 residues. Germline V gene sequence: CDR1 LGHDT, CDR2 YNNKEL (reference sequence).

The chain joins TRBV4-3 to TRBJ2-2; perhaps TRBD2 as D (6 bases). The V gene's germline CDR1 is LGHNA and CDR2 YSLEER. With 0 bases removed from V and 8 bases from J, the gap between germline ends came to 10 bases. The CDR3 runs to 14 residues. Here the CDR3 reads CASSQETLAGELFF. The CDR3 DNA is TGCGCCAGCAGCCAAGAAACCCTAGCGGGGGAGCTGTTTTTT.

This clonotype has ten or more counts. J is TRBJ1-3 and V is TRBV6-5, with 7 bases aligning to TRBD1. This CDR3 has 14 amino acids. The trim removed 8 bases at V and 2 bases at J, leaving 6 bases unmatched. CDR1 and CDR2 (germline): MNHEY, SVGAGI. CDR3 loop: CASLPGGAGNTIYF. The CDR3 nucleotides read TGTGCCAGCCTTCCAGGGGGTGCTGGAAACACCATATATTTT.

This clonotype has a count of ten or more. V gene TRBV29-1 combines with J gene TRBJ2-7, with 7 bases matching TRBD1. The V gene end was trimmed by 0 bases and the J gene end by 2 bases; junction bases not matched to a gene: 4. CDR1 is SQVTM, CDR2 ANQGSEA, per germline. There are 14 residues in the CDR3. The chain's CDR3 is CSVEDHQGAYEQYF. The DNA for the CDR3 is TGCAGCGTTGAAGATCATCAGGGGGCCTACGAGCAGTACTTC.

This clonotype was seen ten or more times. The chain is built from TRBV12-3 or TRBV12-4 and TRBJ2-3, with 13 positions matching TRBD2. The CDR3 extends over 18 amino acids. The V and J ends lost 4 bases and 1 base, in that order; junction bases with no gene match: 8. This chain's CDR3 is CASSSTSGRAGRTDTQYF. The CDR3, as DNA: TGTGCCAGCAGTTCTACTAGCGGGAGGGCCGGCCGCACAGATACGCAGTATTTT.

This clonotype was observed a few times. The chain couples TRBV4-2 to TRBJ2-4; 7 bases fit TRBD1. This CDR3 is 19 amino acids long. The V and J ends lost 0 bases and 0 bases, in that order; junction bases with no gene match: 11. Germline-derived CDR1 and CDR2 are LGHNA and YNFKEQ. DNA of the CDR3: TGTGCCAGCAGCCAAGATATTCGAGGGACAGACATAGCCAAAAACATTCAGTACTTC. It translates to CASSQDIRGTDIAKNIQYF.

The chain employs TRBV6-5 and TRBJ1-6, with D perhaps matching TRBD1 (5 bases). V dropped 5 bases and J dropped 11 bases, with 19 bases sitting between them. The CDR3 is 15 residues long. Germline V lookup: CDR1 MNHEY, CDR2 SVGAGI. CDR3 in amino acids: CASSPDGGVLPPLHF. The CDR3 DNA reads TGTGCCAGCAGTCCCGACGGGGGTGTGTTACCACCCCTCCACTTT.

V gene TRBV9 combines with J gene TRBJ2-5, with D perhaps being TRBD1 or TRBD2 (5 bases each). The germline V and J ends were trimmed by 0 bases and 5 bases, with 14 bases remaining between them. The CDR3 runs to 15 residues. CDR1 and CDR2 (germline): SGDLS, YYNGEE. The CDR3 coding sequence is TGTGCCAGCAGCGTAGTCCCGGGACGAGGGGAGACCCAGTACTTC. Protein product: CASSVVPGRGETQYF.

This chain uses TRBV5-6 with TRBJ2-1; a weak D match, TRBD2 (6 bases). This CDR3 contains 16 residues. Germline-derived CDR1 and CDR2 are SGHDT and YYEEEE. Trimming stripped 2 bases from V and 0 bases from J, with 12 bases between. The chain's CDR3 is CASSFRDFSSYNEQFF. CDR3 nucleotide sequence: TGTGCCAGCAGCTTCCGGGACTTCAGCTCCTACAATGAGCAGTTCTTC.

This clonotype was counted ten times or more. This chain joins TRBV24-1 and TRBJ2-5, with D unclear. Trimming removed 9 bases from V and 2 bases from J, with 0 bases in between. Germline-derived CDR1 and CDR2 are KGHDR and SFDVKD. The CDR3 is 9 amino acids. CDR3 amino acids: CATQETQYF. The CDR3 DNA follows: TGTGCCACCCAAGAGACCCAGTACTTC.

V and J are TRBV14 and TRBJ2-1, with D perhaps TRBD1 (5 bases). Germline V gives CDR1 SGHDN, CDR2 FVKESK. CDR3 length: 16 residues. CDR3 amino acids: CAAAPPTGRYEDAQFF. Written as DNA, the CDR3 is TGTGCAGCAGCACCCCCCACAGGACGCTACGAGGATGCGCAGTTCTTC.

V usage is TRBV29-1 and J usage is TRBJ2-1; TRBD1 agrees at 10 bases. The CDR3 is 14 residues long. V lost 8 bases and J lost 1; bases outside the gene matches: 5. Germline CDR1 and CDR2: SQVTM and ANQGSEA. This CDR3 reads CSSRDRGSYNEQFF. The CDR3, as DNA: TGCAGCTCTAGGGACAGGGGTTCCTACAATGAGCAGTTCTTC.

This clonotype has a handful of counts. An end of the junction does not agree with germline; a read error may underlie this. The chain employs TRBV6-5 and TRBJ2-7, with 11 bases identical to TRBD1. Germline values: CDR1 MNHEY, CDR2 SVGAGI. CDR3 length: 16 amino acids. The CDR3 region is CASSHSGQGAAYEQYF. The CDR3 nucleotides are TGTGCCAGCAGTCACTCAGGACAGGGGGCGGCCTACGAGCAGTACTTC.

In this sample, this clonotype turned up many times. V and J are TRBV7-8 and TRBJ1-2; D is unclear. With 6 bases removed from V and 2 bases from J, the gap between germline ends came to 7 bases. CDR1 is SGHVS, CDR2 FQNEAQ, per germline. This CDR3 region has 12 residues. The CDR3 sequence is CASSSSNYGYTF. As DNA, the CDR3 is TGTGCCAGCAGTTCTTCCAACTATGGCTACACCTTC.

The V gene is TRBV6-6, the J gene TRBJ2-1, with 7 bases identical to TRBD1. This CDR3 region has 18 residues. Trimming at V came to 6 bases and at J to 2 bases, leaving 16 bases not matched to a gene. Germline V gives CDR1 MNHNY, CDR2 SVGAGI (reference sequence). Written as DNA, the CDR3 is TGTGCCAGCAGGCGACAGGGCTCCTCCTACTTAACCTACAATGAGCAGTTCTTC. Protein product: CASRRQGSSYLTYNEQFF.